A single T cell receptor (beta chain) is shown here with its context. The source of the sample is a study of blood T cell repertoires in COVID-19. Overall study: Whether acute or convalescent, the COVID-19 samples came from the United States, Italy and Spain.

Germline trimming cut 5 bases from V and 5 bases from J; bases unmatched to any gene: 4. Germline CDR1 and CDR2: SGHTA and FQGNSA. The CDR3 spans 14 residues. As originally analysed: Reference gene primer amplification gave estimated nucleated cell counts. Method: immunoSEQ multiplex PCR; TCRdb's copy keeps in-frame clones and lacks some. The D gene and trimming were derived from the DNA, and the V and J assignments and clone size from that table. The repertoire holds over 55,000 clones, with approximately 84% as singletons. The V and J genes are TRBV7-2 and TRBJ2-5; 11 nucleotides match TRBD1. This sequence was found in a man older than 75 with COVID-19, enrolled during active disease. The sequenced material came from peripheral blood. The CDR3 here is CASSMDRGQETQYF. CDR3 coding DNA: TGTGCCAGCAGCATGGACAGGGGGCAGGAGACCCAGTACTTC.